This TCR beta chain was retrieved from a study of cytomegalovirus exposure and HLA in healthy donors. 60 Vbeta and 13 Jbeta primers were used in PCR. Only in-frame clones appear in the TCRdb table, and some are missing; sequencing was by immunoSEQ multiplex PCR. Of 100,000 to 150,000 clones listed, under 90% were seen once; the top ten hold 4%. Study-wide results and limits: Earlier analysis looked at TCR beta V segments, and most were productive about 90% or about 30% of the time.

Germline V gene data show CDR1 as MNHNS and CDR2 as SASEGT. The CDR3 loop spans 15 amino acids. V was clipped by 8 bases and J by 1 base; unmatched bases: 6. A remark on this clone: The antigen is not known.

The J gene is TRBJ2-5, the V gene TRBV6-1; TRBD2 matches 11 bases. The origin of this receptor is a woman aged 40-49 years in good health and CMV-seronegative. The sample taken for sequencing was PBMCs. CDR3 sequence (DNA): TGTGCCAGCGTAAAGACTAGCGGGGCCCAAGAGACCCAGTACTTC. Residues: CASVKTSGAQETQYF.